What follows are 8 T cell receptor beta chains derived from one specimen sequenced in a study of PD-1 blockade in classical Hodgkin lymphoma (dated by TCRdb to about 2020). This specimen's time point label, per the study, means: cycle 2 day 1 (C2D1) of nivolumab. Relapse after autologous stem cell transplantation had occurred in all trial patients, and cohorts A, B and C were distinguished by prior brentuximab vedotin exposure. Preparation of the library involved the immunoSEQ multiplex PCR assay. TCRdb carries this immuneACCESS record with in-frame sequences only. Its versions omit some clonotypes, under half of them owing to an unresolved V gene in the studies checked, with the rest unexplained. In this sample the table shows roughly 60,000 clones, approximately 90% of which occur a single time. The top ten clones comprise under 6% of the sample. The sequencing here drew on peripheral blood mononuclear cells (PBMCs), taken before the second cycle of nivolumab. The source of these receptors is a human donor with classical Hodgkin lymphoma.

This clone has only one observation. The chain has TRBV7-9 and TRBJ1-2; the D is unclear. CDR1 and CDR2 from the germline V gene are SEHNR and FQNEAQ (reference sequence). CDR3 size: 13 residues. Trimming cost V 1 base and J 3 bases, with 6 bases left between them. The CDR3 nucleotides read TGTGCCAGCAGCTTAGAGATAGACTATGGCTACACCTTC. This sequence encodes CASSLEIDYGYTF.

The chain employs TRBV19 and TRBJ1-4, with TRBD1 matching 8 bases. Near its end, the DNA agrees better with TRBJ2-2, so the J call may be wrong. CDR3 size: 12 residues. CDR1 is LNHDA and CDR2 is SQIVND in the germline V gene (reference sequence). The DNA for the CDR3 is TGTGCCAGTAGCCCCAGGGGGCGGGAGCTGTTTTTT. It yields the protein CASSPRGRELFF.

The chain carries TRBV4-2 and TRBJ2-1, with no clear D. The length of the CDR3 is 14 residues. CDR1 is LGHNA, CDR2 YNFKEQ, per germline. The germline V and J ends were trimmed by 7 bases and 5 bases, with 15 bases remaining between them. The CDR3 protein is CASTDGKWDNEQFF. The CDR3 DNA follows: TGTGCCAGCACCGACGGAAAGTGGGACAATGAGCAGTTCTTC.

CDR3 protein: CASSRQGTTGELFF. The CDR3 DNA follows: TGCGCCAGCAGCCGACAGGGGACCACCGGGGAGCTGTTTTTT. V usage is TRBV5-1 and J usage is TRBJ2-2, with 8 bases identical to TRBD1. CDR3 size: 14 residues. The germline V gene encodes CDR1 SGHRS and CDR2 YFSETQ. J gave up 4 bases and V 4 bases, and 3 bases lay outside the gene matches.

The J gene is TRBJ2-7, the V gene TRBV6-1, with TRBD2 matching over 7 bases. The V segment lost 4 bases and the J segment 6 bases; nucleotides outside the gene matches: 12. This CDR3 region has 15 residues. In germline, CDR1 is MNHNS, CDR2 SASEGT. As DNA, the CDR3 is TGTGCCAGCAGTGGGTTTCGGGGGAGGGATGGCGAGCAGTACTTC. This encodes CASSGFRGRDGEQYF.

V gene TRBV4-1 combines with J gene TRBJ2-5, with a possible D match to TRBD2 (5 bases). Gene TRBJ2-7 matches the end of the DNA better, so the J call may be wrong. This CDR3 is 17 amino acids long. Germline-derived CDR1 and CDR2 are MGHRA and YSYEKL. CDR3 nucleotide sequence: TGCGCCAGCAGCCAAGACACCTGGGAGTTAGGTACCTACGAGCAGTACTTC. Protein product: CASSQDTWELGTYEQYF.

The V call is TRBV28, the J call TRBJ2-4; D possibly uses TRBD1 or TRBD2 (5 bases each). Germline lookup yields CDR1 MDHEN and CDR2 SYDVKM. The CDR3 extends over 19 amino acids. V was pared by 3 bases and J by 0 bases, with 21 bases between. The CDR3 here is CASSFPRDRRRLAKNIQYF. CDR3 DNA sequence: TGTGCCAGCAGTTTCCCTCGGGACCGCCGGCGTCTAGCCAAAAACATTCAGTACTTC.

The V gene is TRBV6-6, the J gene TRBJ2-6; D gene ambiguous. CDR3 length equals 15 residues. The germline V and J ends were trimmed by 2 bases and 0 bases, with 5 bases remaining between them. The germline gives CDR1 MNHNY, CDR2 SVGAGI (reference sequence). The CDR3 protein is CASSYSSSGANVLTF. The DNA of the CDR3 is TGTGCCAGCAGTTACAGTTCCTCTGGGGCCAACGTCCTGACTTTC.